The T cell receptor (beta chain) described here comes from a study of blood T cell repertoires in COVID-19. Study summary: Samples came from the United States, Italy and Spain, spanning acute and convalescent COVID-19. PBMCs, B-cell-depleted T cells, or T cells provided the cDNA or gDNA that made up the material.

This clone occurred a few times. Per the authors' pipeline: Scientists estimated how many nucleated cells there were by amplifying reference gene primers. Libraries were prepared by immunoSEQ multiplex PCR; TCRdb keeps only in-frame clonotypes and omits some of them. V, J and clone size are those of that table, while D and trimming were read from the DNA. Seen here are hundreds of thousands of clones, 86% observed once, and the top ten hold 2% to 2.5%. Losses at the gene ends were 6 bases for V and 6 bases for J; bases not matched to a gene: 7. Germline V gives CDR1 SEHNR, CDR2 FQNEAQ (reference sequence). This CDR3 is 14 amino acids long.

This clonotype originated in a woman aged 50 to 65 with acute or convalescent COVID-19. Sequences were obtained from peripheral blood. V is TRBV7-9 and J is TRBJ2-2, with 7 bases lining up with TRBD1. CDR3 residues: CASSLFTGAGELFF. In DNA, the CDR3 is TGTGCCAGCAGTTTATTCACAGGGGCCGGGGAGCTGTTTTTT.